These 14 T cell receptor beta chains came from one sample sequenced in a study of metastatic and nonmetastatic thyroid tumors. The entire patient cohort was treatment-naive prior to thyroid surgery. TCRdb re-processed the PCR reads through MiXCR. The top ten hold 6.5% to 9% of the sample, which has around 36,000 clones, 25% to 30% seen once. The sample comprised blood. All receptors come from a female donor with papillary thyroid cancer or a benign thyroid nodule (not recorded which). Some clones in this sample may be carry-over from other donors' samples.

In this sample, this clone turned up a few times. The junction shows a germline mismatch at one end, possibly a read error. The J gene is TRBJ2-7, the V gene TRBV12-3 or TRBV12-4; D may be TRBD2 (5 bases). CDR3 length: 12 residues. The CDR3 region has the DNA TGTGCGAGCAGCCCGGGGAACTACGAGCGGTACTTC. This gives the protein CASSPGNYERYF.

This clone is categorized as medium-sized. Written as DNA, the CDR3 is TGTGCCAGCGGGATCGAGTACAATGAGCAGTTCTTC. It specifies CASGIEYNEQFF. The chain uses TRBV27 and TRBJ2-1; no clear D gene. The CDR3 is 12 residues long. V shed 8 bases and J shed 4 bases, with 9 bases lying between them. CDR1 is MNHEY, CDR2 SMNVEV, per germline (reference sequence).

This clone was seen many times. V usage is TRBV20-1 and J usage is TRBJ2-1; TRBD2 matches at 13 bases. The germline V gene encodes CDR1 DFQATT and CDR2 SNEGSKA (reference sequence). There are 16 residues in the CDR3. J was trimmed by 1 base and V by 4 bases; bases with no gene match: 4. CDR3 bases: TGCAGTGCTATCACTAGCGGGGGGGTATCCTACAATGAGCAGTTCTTC. Residues: CSAITSGGVSYNEQFF.

This clone was counted a few times. A read error may account for a junction end that differs from germline. The sample contains more than one DNA sequence encoding this CDR3. The chain uses TRBV6-1 and TRBJ2-2; 11 bases align to TRBD2. The CDR3 contains 15 residues. The germline V gene encodes CDR1 MNHNS and CDR2 SASEGT. The CDR3 DNA is TGTGCCAGCAGTGAACTAGCGGGAGGTCACGGGGAGCTGTTTTTC. Amino acid sequence: CASSELAGGHGELFF.

The rearrangement links TRBV20-1 to TRBJ2-1; maybe TRBD2 (6 bases). The CDR3 consists of 13 residues. CDR1 is DFQATT and CDR2 is SNEGSKA in the germline V gene (reference sequence). The CDR3 reads CRAGPRSYNEQFF. CDR3 sequence (DNA): TGCAGGGCGGGACCCCGCTCCTACAATGAGCAGTTCTTC.

The chain joins TRBV20-1 to TRBJ1-1; D not resolved. The germline CDR1 and CDR2 sequences are DFQATT and SNEGSKA (reference sequence). Trimming left V 1 base short and J 1 base short, with 16 bases between. The CDR3 is 16 amino acids. The CDR3 protein is CSARGHFETPNTEAFF. The DNA of the CDR3 is TGCAGTGCTAGAGGGCATTTCGAGACACCGAACACTGAAGCTTTCTTT.

This clone has only a few counts. J is TRBJ1-5 and V is TRBV6-1; maybe TRBD1 (5 bases). V dropped 3 bases and J dropped 4 bases, with 13 bases sitting between them. CDR1 is MNHNS, CDR2 SASEGT, per germline. The CDR3 consists of 15 residues. The CDR3 bases are TGTGCCAGCAGTGAGGGGCAGTCGTCGAATCAGCCCCAGCATTTT. Translating gives CASSEGQSSNQPQHF.

This clone was recorded many times. The V and J genes are TRBV11-3 and TRBJ2-3, with TRBD2 matching 8 bases. Germline CDR1 and CDR2: SGHNT and YENEEA. J lost 2 bases, V lost 0 bases, and 10 bases had no gene match. The CDR3 covers 18 residues. The CDR3 nucleotides read TGTGCCAGCAGCTTAGAAGGGGGTGCGGGGGGCTTCACAGATACGCAGTATTTT. It is translated as CASSLEGGAGGFTDTQYF.

The chain is built from TRBV12-3 or TRBV12-4 and TRBJ2-1, with 7 positions matching TRBD2. This CDR3 is 15 amino acids long. V dropped 5 bases and J dropped 5; count of bases not matched to a gene: 9. CDR3 region: CASSSTGTIHNEQFF. CDR3 in DNA: TGTGCCAGCAGTAGCACCGGGACTATTCACAATGAGCAGTTCTTC.

In the case of this clone: The junction departs from germline at one end; a sequencing error may be responsible. V is TRBV12-3 or TRBV12-4 and J is TRBJ1-2, with D uncertain. The CDR3 runs 14 residues. The CDR3 DNA follows: TGTGCCAGCAGCCAAGGGTGCGTTGACTATGGCTACCCCTTC. Translation: CASSQGCVDYGYPF.

This chain joins TRBV5-1 and TRBJ2-2, with D unclear. Trimming took off 0 bases at V and 6 bases at J, with 12 bases between the two ends. CDR1 is SGHRS and CDR2 is YFSETQ in the germline V gene. The CDR3 is 15 amino acids. This CDR3 reads CASSLAVGNAGELFF. The DNA for the CDR3 is TGCGCCAGCAGCTTGGCGGTGGGTAACGCCGGGGAGCTGTTTTTT.

The chain couples TRBV6-2 or TRBV6-3 to TRBJ1-1; unclear D gene. The CDR3 covers 11 residues. Deletions cut 6 bases from V and 5 bases from J, with 7 bases between. The germline gives CDR1 MNHEY, CDR2 SVGEGT. The CDR3 DNA sequence: TGTGCCAGCAGATCGGGGACTGAAGCTTTCTTT. It is translated as CASRSGTEAFF.

This clone was counted at least ten times. The gene calls are TRBV20-1 and TRBJ2-3; perhaps TRBD2 as D (7 bases). V lost 5 bases, J lost 1 base, and 13 bases lay in between. The CDR3 runs to 14 residues. Per the germline V gene, CDR1 is DFQATT and CDR2 is SNEGSKA (reference sequence). CDR3 coding DNA: TGCAGTGCTCCGCGGGGGCTCCGCACAGATACGCAGTATTTT. Translation: CSAPRGLRTDTQYF.

The rearrangement joins TRBV27 to TRBJ2-7; D possibly corresponds to TRBD1 (6 bases). The germline V gene encodes CDR1 MNHEY and CDR2 SMNVEV (reference sequence). Trimming removed 3 bases at V and 0 bases at J, with 18 bases between. The CDR3 is 17 amino acids. The CDR3 DNA follows: TGTGCCAGCAGTTTGGGGCTTGGTCAGGGGTCCTCCTACGAGCAGTACTTC. Translated, it gives CASSLGLGQGSSYEQYF.